The rows below give T cell receptor beta chains drawn from one sample of a study of blood T cell repertoires in COVID-19. Libraries were prepared by immunoSEQ multiplex PCR; TCRdb keeps only in-frame clonotypes and omits some of them. The repertoire holds around 270,000 clones, with around 88% as singletons. The sequencing sample was made of peripheral blood. These receptors were collected from a man between 40 and 49 years old with acute or convalescent COVID-19. Each CDR3 is given with its conserved first and last residue. The D gene is left open where the match is weak. For some rows the clone size is stated as once, few or many, or as a class when expanded; others skip it.

D gene	J gene	V gene	clone size	CDR3 protein	CDR3 DNA
TRBD1	TRBJ1-2	TRBV19	once	CASSTQTGVHGYTF	TGTGCCAGTAGTACCCAAACAGGGGTCCATGGCTACACCTTC
NA	TRBJ2-7	TRBV24-1	NA	CATSDSGQFSYEQYF	TGTGCCACCAGTGATTCTGGACAGTTCTCCTACGAGCAGTACTTC
NA	TRBJ1-6	TRBV30	NA	CAWSSNPSNSPLHF	TGTGCCTGGAGCTCGAACCCTAGTAATTCACCCCTCCACTTT
NA	TRBJ1-1	TRBV6-1	NA	CASSDKGRVGAEAFF	TGTGCCAGCAGTGATAAAGGCCGTGTCGGGGCTGAAGCTTTCTTT
NA	TRBJ1-2	TRBV11-2	NA	CANIDRTNYGYTF	TGTGCCAACATCGACAGGACTAACTATGGCTACACCTTC
NA	TRBJ2-3	TRBV29-1	NA	CSVERWTPGDTQYF	TGCAGCGTTGAACGGTGGACTCCGGGAGATACGCAGTATTTT
NA	TRBJ1-5	TRBV19	once	CASSIDTTAVWPQHF	TGTGCCAGTAGTATAGATACAACGGCGGTCTGGCCCCAGCATTTT
TRBD1	TRBJ2-1	TRBV5-8	NA	CASSIRSQQGVEQFF	TGTGCCAGCAGCATCCGATCACAGCAGGGGGTTGAGCAGTTCTTC
NA	TRBJ1-1	TRBV11-2	NA	CASSPHREGTEAFF	TGTGCCAGCAGCCCCCACAGGGAGGGGACTGAAGCTTTCTTT
NA	TRBJ1-1	TRBV7-6	NA	CASSSEQGLNTEAFF	TGTGCCAGCAGCTCCGAACAGGGTTTGAACACTGAAGCTTTCTTT
TRBD1	TRBJ1-2	TRBV19	NA	CASSPDRGLSGYTF	TGTGCCAGTAGTCCGGACAGGGGGCTTAGTGGCTACACCTTC
NA	TRBJ2-3	TRBV9	NA	CASSPSVADTQYF	TGTGCCAGCAGCCCCTCGGTTGCAGATACGCAGTATTTT
TRBD1	TRBJ1-4	TRBV7-8	NA	CASSVPTGGSEKLFF	TGTGCCAGCAGCGTCCCGACAGGGGGAAGCGAAAAACTGTTTTTT
NA	TRBJ2-1	TRBV6-5	NA	CASLRGRDYNEQFF	TGTGCCAGCCTCCGGGGAAGGGACTACAATGAGCAGTTCTTC
NA	TRBJ1-1	TRBV12-3/TRBV12-4	NA	CASSPSGNTEAFF	TGTGCCAGCAGTCCTTCGGGGAACACTGAAGCTTTCTTT
NA	TRBJ2-4	TRBV12-5	NA	CASGLVVVGRLAKNIQYF	TGTGCTAGTGGTTTGGTGGTCGTAGGCAGGCTAGCCAAAAACATTCAGTACTTC
NA	TRBJ1-6	TRBV19	NA	CASSMTRYNSPLHF	TGTGCCAGTAGTATGACACGGTATAATTCACCCCTCCACTTT
NA	TRBJ2-3	TRBV7-3	NA	CASSATREDTQYF	TGTGCCAGCAGCGCCACGAGGGAGGATACGCAGTATTTT
TRBD2	TRBJ2-7	TRBV2	once	CASSEPWEGREQYF	TGTGCCAGCAGTGAACCCTGGGAGGGGAGGGAGCAGTACTTC
NA	TRBJ1-1	TRBV29-1	NA	CSVGLGGAGATEAFF	TGCAGCGTTGGCCTAGGGGGTGCAGGGGCGACTGAAGCTTTCTTT
TRBD1	TRBJ1-1	TRBV25-1	NA	CASSEWGTGEVAFF	TGTGCCAGCAGTGAATGGGGGACAGGGGAAGTGGCTTTCTTT
TRBD1	TRBJ1-2	TRBV19	NA	CASSIDDRGWNYGYTF	TGTGCCAGTAGTATAGATGACAGGGGCTGGAACTATGGCTACACCTTC
TRBD2	TRBJ2-1	TRBV6-5	NA	CASALAVYNEQFF	TGTGCCAGCGCCCTAGCGGTTTACAATGAGCAGTTCTTC
TRBD1	TRBJ1-1	TRBV30	once	CAWSVRSTGGTTEAFF	TGTGCCTGGAGTGTTCGATCGACAGGGGGCACCACTGAAGCTTTCTTT
NA	TRBJ1-1	TRBV27	NA	CASSPLGGWDTEAFF	TGTGCCAGCAGTCCCCTCGGGGGGTGGGACACTGAAGCTTTCTTT
TRBD1	TRBJ1-2	TRBV7-2	few	CASSLASRTGDGYTF	TGTGCCAGCAGCTTAGCGTCCAGGACAGGGGATGGCTACACCTTC
NA	TRBJ1-2	TRBV6-1	NA	CASSDGGQAGNYGYTF	TGTGCCAGCAGTGACGGCGGGCAGGCGGGGAACTATGGCTACACCTTC
TRBD1	TRBJ1-1	TRBV10-3	NA	CAISVDQGASRTEAFF	TGTGCCATCAGTGTGGATCAGGGGGCGTCTAGAACTGAAGCTTTCTTT
NA	TRBJ1-6	TRBV6-5	NA	CASSRTVYNSPLHF	TGTGCCAGCAGCCGGACAGTTTATAATTCACCCCTCCACTTT
NA	TRBJ2-1	TRBV27	NA	CASMTIHEQFF	TGTGCCAGTATGACAATCCATGAGCAGTTCTTC
NA	TRBJ2-7	TRBV5-5	NA	CASSLGLSGLTTYEQYF	TGTGCCAGCAGCTTGGGTCTTTCCGGACTAACTACCTACGAGCAGTACTTC
TRBD1	TRBJ1-4	TRBV6-1	NA	CASSEAPGGIKEKLFF	TGTGCCAGCAGTGAAGCGCCAGGGGGAATCAAGGAAAAACTGTTTTTT
NA	TRBJ1-2	TRBV10-3	NA	CAISESTPMTPNYGYTF	TGTGCCATCAGTGAGTCGACTCCAATGACCCCGAACTATGGCTACACCTTC
NA	TRBJ2-7	TRBV12-5	NA	CASGLVLGRAVHEQYF	TGTGCTAGTGGTTTGGTACTCGGCAGGGCTGTACACGAGCAGTACTTC
TRBD1	TRBJ1-5	TRBV2	once	CASSPGQESFGNQPQHF	TGTGCCAGCAGTCCGGGACAGGAGAGTTTCGGCAATCAGCCCCAGCATTTT
NA	TRBJ1-2	TRBV5-4	NA	CASSTDSNYGYTF	TGTGCCAGCAGCACAGACAGCAACTATGGCTACACCTTC
TRBD1	TRBJ2-7	TRBV5-1	NA	CASSLRGQDSYEQYF	TGCGCCAGCAGCTTGCGGGGACAGGATTCTTACGAGCAGTACTTC
TRBD1	TRBJ1-3	TRBV6-1	NA	CASSERQGGNTIYF	TGTGCCAGCAGTGAAAGACAGGGCGGAAACACCATATATTTT
NA	TRBJ1-1	TRBV6-1	NA	CASSEAELMNTEAFF	TGTGCCAGCAGTGAAGCGGAGCTCATGAACACTGAAGCTTTCTTT
TRBD2	TRBJ2-3	TRBV19	NA	CASSPREGSTDTQYF	TGTGCCAGTAGTCCCAGGGAGGGTAGCACAGATACGCAGTATTTT
TRBD1	TRBJ2-2	TRBV5-4	NA	CASSPGTGSGELFF	TGTGCCAGCAGCCCCGGGACAGGGTCCGGGGAGCTGTTTTTT
TRBD1	TRBJ1-6	TRBV27	NA	CASSLKGGRAGGNSPLHF	TGTGCCAGCAGTTTAAAGGGTGGTAGGGCAGGGGGTAATTCACCCCTCCACTTT
NA	TRBJ1-2	TRBV5-1	NA	CASSLNQRGYTF	TGCGCCAGCAGCTTGAACCAGCGGGGCTACACCTTC
NA	TRBJ2-7	TRBV24-1	once	CATSSPRDSEQYF	TGTGCCACCTCTTCCCCCAGGGATTCCGAGCAGTACTTC
NA	TRBJ2-1	TRBV6-5	NA	CASKQVNNEQFF	TGTGCCAGTAAACAGGTCAACAATGAGCAGTTCTTC
NA	TRBJ1-5	TRBV2	few	CASSEITGTQPQHF	TGTGCCAGCAGTGAAATTACAGGGACTCAGCCCCAGCATTTT
NA	TRBJ1-6	TRBV19	NA	CASSIAGRDSPLHF	TGTGCCAGTAGTATAGCAGGGAGGGATTCACCCCTCCACTTT
TRBD1	TRBJ2-3	TRBV18	NA	CASSPGQGKTDTQYF	TGTGCCAGCTCACCGGGACAGGGAAAGACAGATACGCAGTATTTT
TRBD2	TRBJ2-1	TRBV10-3	once	CATRRAGADNEQFF	TGTGCCACCAGACGAGCGGGGGCCGACAATGAGCAGTTCTTC
NA	TRBJ1-1	TRBV2	NA	CARQGGTEAFF	TGTGCCAGACAGGGAGGGACTGAAGCTTTCTTT
TRBD1	TRBJ1-6	TRBV2	NA	CASSRQGSDSPLHF	TGTGCCAGCAGTCGACAGGGTTCGGATTCACCCCTCCACTTT
TRBD1	TRBJ2-7	TRBV3-1/TRBV3-2	NA	CASSRTGSREQYF	TGTGCCAGCAGCCGGACAGGGTCGAGGGAGCAGTACTTC
NA	TRBJ1-2	TRBV5-1	NA	CASSLDRYGYTF	TGCGCCAGCAGCTTGGACAGATATGGCTACACCTTC
NA	TRBJ2-7	TRBV4-2	NA	CASSQEFNLNYEQYF	TGTGCCAGCAGCCAAGAGTTCAACTTAAACTACGAGCAGTACTTC